This T cell receptor (beta chain) came from a study of T-cell reconstitution after alpha-beta-depleted transplantation in children. Points from the study as a whole: Reportedly, alpha-beta T cells present about two months post-transplant originated from several hundred expanded clones of graft origin.

This clonotype was observed a few times. Antigen specificity is unknown. TCRbeta library construction was performed incorporating unique molecular identifiers. In TCRdb, the PCR reads were re-called with MiXCR into one record per CDR3 protein. This table has fewer than 550,000 distinct CDR3 sequences, roughly 10% appearing once. This TCR was recovered from a female patient between 2 and 15 years old who had a stem cell transplant for aplastic anemia, so the T cells may come from the graft donor. The material sequenced was PBMCs, mostly from graft donor cells, taken 180 days after TCRalphabeta/CD19-depleted stem cell transplant.

Here the CDR3 DNA reads TGTGCCAGCAGTTTGAATAGCAAAGAGACCCAGTACTTC. It is translated as CASSLNSKETQYF. The chain couples TRBV12-3 or TRBV12-4 to TRBJ2-5, with D uncertain. V was pared by 3 bases and J by 3 bases, with 8 bases between. This CDR3 is 13 amino acids long.